This T cell receptor beta chain was sequenced for a study of shared clonotypes between healthy human individuals. General study points: How much donors shared clonotypes was expected to be affected by sequencing depth.

Among the unsorted PBMC samples, replicate PCRs used roughly 300 ng DNA, roughly 30,000 T cell genomes. The repertoire was sequenced with immunoSEQ multiplex PCR; TCRdb's copy has only in-frame clones and lacks some. The sample has roughly 510,000 clones, roughly 85% seen once. This clone was counted a single time. Its antigen is not identified. There are 15 residues in the CDR3. Trimming cost V 0 bases and J 2 bases, with 12 bases left between them. CDR1 is SGDLS and CDR2 is YYNGEE in the germline V gene. Sequencing used PBMCs. The chain carries TRBV9 and TRBJ2-7; the D is unclear. This receptor was obtained from a woman in her 40s in good health. Some clones in this sample may be carry-over from other donors' samples. The chain's CDR3 is CASSVVPVRTYEQYF. The CDR3 DNA reads as TGTGCCAGCAGCGTAGTCCCGGTTAGGACCTACGAGCAGTACTTC.